This is a list of T cell receptor beta chains from one sample in a study of blood T cell repertoires in COVID-19. The repertoire was sequenced with immunoSEQ multiplex PCR; TCRdb's copy has only in-frame clones and lacks some. Here the sample spans 300,000 or so clones, about 90% being singletons. The sample taken for sequencing was PBMCs or T cells enriched from blood (not recorded which). The receptors shown here come from a woman aged 25-40 years who had recovered from COVID-19. Both conserved end residues are part of each CDR3. The order of the fields is CDR3 protein, CDR3 DNA, J gene, clone size, V gene, D gene. D genes are given only for firm matches. Clone size is shown for a subset of rows, as once, few, many or a class of expanded clone.

cdr3_aa: CASSLAVNTGELFF
cdr3_nt: TGCGCCAGCAGCTTGGCAGTTAACACCGGGGAGCTGTTTTTT
j_call: TRBJ2-2
clone_size: .
v_call: TRBV5-1
d_call: .

cdr3_aa: CARSFWPPGWSYEQYF
cdr3_nt: TGTGCCAGAAGCTTTTGGCCGCCAGGGTGGTCCTACGAGCAGTACTTC
j_call: TRBJ2-7
clone_size: .
v_call: TRBV5-3
d_call: .

cdr3_aa: CASSRDATGDIPANTEAFF
cdr3_nt: TGTGCCAGCAGCCGGGACGCGACAGGGGATATCCCTGCGAACACTGAAGCTTTCTTT
j_call: TRBJ1-1
clone_size: .
v_call: TRBV14
d_call: TRBD1

cdr3_aa: CASSQDSRSSGNTIYF
cdr3_nt: TGCGCCAGCAGCCAAGATTCCCGCAGCTCTGGAAACACCATATATTTT
j_call: TRBJ1-3
clone_size: .
v_call: TRBV4-3
d_call: .

cdr3_aa: CASSLGGGEVYTEAFF
cdr3_nt: TGTGCCAGCAGCTTGGGGGGGGGCGAGGTGTACACTGAAGCTTTCTTT
j_call: TRBJ1-1
clone_size: .
v_call: TRBV5-4
d_call: .

cdr3_aa: CASSIIAGQRSSGANVLTF
cdr3_nt: TGTGCCAGTAGTATAATCGCGGGGCAGCGGAGCTCTGGGGCCAACGTCCTGACTTTC
j_call: TRBJ2-6
clone_size: .
v_call: TRBV19
d_call: .

cdr3_aa: CAWSQSYGYTF
cdr3_nt: TGTGCCTGGAGCCAGTCTTATGGCTACACCTTC
j_call: TRBJ1-2
clone_size: few
v_call: TRBV30
d_call: .

cdr3_aa: CATSDLRGGSNEQFF
cdr3_nt: TGTGCCACCAGTGATCTTAGGGGAGGGAGCAATGAGCAGTTCTTC
j_call: TRBJ2-1
clone_size: .
v_call: TRBV24-1
d_call: TRBD2

cdr3_aa: CASRSTPGEYEQYF
cdr3_nt: TGTGCCAGCAGATCGACGCCGGGAGAATACGAGCAGTACTTC
j_call: TRBJ2-7
clone_size: .
v_call: TRBV28
d_call: .

cdr3_aa: CASSESRQGVKAEAFF
cdr3_nt: TGCGCCAGCAGTGAGTCGCGGCAGGGGGTCAAAGCTGAAGCTTTCTTT
j_call: TRBJ1-1
clone_size: .
v_call: TRBV10-2
d_call: TRBD1

cdr3_aa: CSVVGQGSWGYTF
cdr3_nt: TGCAGCGTTGTGGGACAGGGTTCGTGGGGCTACACCTTC
j_call: TRBJ1-2
clone_size: .
v_call: TRBV29-1
d_call: TRBD1

cdr3_aa: CASGTGTANYGYTF
cdr3_nt: TGTGCCAGCGGAACTGGGACAGCCAACTATGGCTACACCTTC
j_call: TRBJ1-2
clone_size: once
v_call: TRBV5-5
d_call: TRBD1

cdr3_aa: CASSDTRRGQFF
cdr3_nt: TGTGCCAGCAGCGACACTAGACGGGGTCAGTTCTTC
j_call: TRBJ2-1
clone_size: .
v_call: TRBV28
d_call: .

cdr3_aa: CAISATGLSPLHF
cdr3_nt: TGTGCCATCAGTGCAACTGGACTTTCCCCCCTCCACTTT
j_call: TRBJ1-6
clone_size: .
v_call: TRBV10-3
d_call: .

cdr3_aa: CASSAPRDRNTEAFF
cdr3_nt: TGTGCCAGCAGTGCCCCACGGGACAGGAACACTGAAGCTTTCTTT
j_call: TRBJ1-1
clone_size: once
v_call: TRBV2
d_call: TRBD1

cdr3_aa: CASSKAGGALGNEQFF
cdr3_nt: TGTGCCAGCAGCAAAGCAGGGGGAGCGCTGGGCAATGAGCAGTTCTTC
j_call: TRBJ2-1
clone_size: .
v_call: TRBV21-1
d_call: .

cdr3_aa: CASSLVQGASEQFF
cdr3_nt: TGTGCCAGCAGCTTGGTACAGGGGGCGAGTGAGCAGTTCTTC
j_call: TRBJ2-1
clone_size: .
v_call: TRBV11-2
d_call: TRBD1

cdr3_aa: CASSKGQVLEKLFF
cdr3_nt: TGTGCCAGCAGTAAGGGACAGGTACTTGAAAAACTGTTTTTT
j_call: TRBJ1-4
clone_size: few
v_call: TRBV2
d_call: TRBD1

cdr3_aa: CASSHQHGGGSTDTQYF
cdr3_nt: TGTGCCAGCAGCCACCAACACGGCGGGGGGAGCACAGATACGCAGTATTTT
j_call: TRBJ2-3
clone_size: .
v_call: TRBV14
d_call: TRBD2

cdr3_aa: CASSPRTGGLNYGYTF
cdr3_nt: TGTGCCAGCAGCCCGAGGACAGGGGGACTCAACTATGGCTACACCTTC
j_call: TRBJ1-2
clone_size: .
v_call: TRBV7-8
d_call: TRBD1

cdr3_aa: CASYRTGTNYGYTF
cdr3_nt: TGTGCCAGTTATAGGACAGGGACTAACTATGGCTACACCTTC
j_call: TRBJ1-2
clone_size: .
v_call: TRBV19
d_call: TRBD1

cdr3_aa: CASSLTGGEDTQYF
cdr3_nt: TGCGCCAGCAGCCTGACAGGGGGGGAGGATACGCAGTATTTT
j_call: TRBJ2-3
clone_size: .
v_call: TRBV5-1
d_call: TRBD1

cdr3_aa: CASSLVGTGISGNTIYF
cdr3_nt: TGCGCCAGCAGCTTGGTAGGGACAGGGATCTCTGGAAACACCATATATTTT
j_call: TRBJ1-3
clone_size: .
v_call: TRBV5-1
d_call: TRBD1

cdr3_aa: CASSLRDRVWDGYTF
cdr3_nt: TGTGCCAGCAGCTTACGCGACAGGGTTTGGGATGGCTACACCTTC
j_call: TRBJ1-2
clone_size: .
v_call: TRBV7-8
d_call: TRBD1

cdr3_aa: CASSLGGNYGYTF
cdr3_nt: TGTGCCAGCAGTTTGGGGGGTAACTATGGCTACACCTTC
j_call: TRBJ1-2
clone_size: .
v_call: TRBV12-3/TRBV12-4
d_call: .

cdr3_aa: CASSLTQYQETQYF
cdr3_nt: TGTGCCAGCAGCCTGACACAGTACCAAGAGACCCAGTACTTC
j_call: TRBJ2-5
clone_size: .
v_call: TRBV2
d_call: .

cdr3_aa: CASSYSRGLDNSPLHF
cdr3_nt: TGTGCCAGCAGTTACTCGAGGGGGCTTGATAATTCACCCCTCCACTTT
j_call: TRBJ1-6
clone_size: .
v_call: TRBV6-5
d_call: TRBD1

cdr3_aa: CASSFFSAGAEAFF
cdr3_nt: TGTGCCAGCAGCTTTTTCTCGGCAGGGGCAGAAGCTTTCTTT
j_call: TRBJ1-1
clone_size: .
v_call: TRBV6-2/TRBV6-3
d_call: .